The present TCR beta chain was sequenced within a study of blood T cell repertoires in COVID-19. Study overall: The United States, Italy and Spain supplied acute and convalescent COVID-19 samples.

In the original processing: Reference gene primer amplification yielded estimated nucleated cell counts. This table comes from immunoSEQ multiplex PCR, and its TCRdb copy is limited to in-frame clones, with some not included. The V and J calls and clone size come from that table; D and trimming were worked out from the DNA. The data hold around 200,000 clones, with 84% observed a single time. CDR1 and CDR2 from the germline V gene are LGHNA and YSLEER. The trim removed 2 bases at V and 3 bases at J, leaving 5 bases unmatched. There are 16 residues in the CDR3. In this sample, this clone turned up once.

The TCR comes from a woman older than 75 with active or convalescent COVID-19. This sequence joins TRBV4-3 and TRBJ2-3; 10 bases fit TRBD2. Sample: peripheral blood. The CDR3 region has the DNA TGCGCCAGCAGCCAAATTAGCGGGGGGTTTACAGATACGCAGTATTTT. Encoded protein: CASSQISGGFTDTQYF.